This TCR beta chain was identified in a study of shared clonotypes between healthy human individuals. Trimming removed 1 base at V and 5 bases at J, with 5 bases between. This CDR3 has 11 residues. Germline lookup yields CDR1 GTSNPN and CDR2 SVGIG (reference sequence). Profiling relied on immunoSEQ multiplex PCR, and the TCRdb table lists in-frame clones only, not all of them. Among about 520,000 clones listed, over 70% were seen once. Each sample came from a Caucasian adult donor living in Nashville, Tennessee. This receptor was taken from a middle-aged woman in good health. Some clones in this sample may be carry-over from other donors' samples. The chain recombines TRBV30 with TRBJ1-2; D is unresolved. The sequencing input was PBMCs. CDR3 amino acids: CAWSAMYGYTF. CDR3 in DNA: TGTGCCTGGAGTGCCATGTATGGCTACACCTTC.